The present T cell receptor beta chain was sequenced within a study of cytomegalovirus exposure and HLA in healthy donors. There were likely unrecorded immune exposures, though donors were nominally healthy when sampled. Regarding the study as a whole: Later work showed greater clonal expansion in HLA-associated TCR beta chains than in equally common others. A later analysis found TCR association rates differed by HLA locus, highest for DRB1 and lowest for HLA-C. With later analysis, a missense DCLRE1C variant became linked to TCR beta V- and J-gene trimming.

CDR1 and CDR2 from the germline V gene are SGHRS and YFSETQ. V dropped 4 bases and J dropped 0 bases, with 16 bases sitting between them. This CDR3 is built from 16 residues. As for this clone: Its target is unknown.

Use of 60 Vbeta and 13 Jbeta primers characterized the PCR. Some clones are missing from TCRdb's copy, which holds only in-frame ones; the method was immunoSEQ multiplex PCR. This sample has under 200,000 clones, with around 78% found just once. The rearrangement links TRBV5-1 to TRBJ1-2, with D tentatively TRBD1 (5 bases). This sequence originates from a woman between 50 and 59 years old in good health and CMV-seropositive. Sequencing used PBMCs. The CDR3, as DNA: TGCGCCAGCAGCGCCCTTGGGGGGTCTTCTAACTATGGCTACACCTTC. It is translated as CASSALGGSSNYGYTF.